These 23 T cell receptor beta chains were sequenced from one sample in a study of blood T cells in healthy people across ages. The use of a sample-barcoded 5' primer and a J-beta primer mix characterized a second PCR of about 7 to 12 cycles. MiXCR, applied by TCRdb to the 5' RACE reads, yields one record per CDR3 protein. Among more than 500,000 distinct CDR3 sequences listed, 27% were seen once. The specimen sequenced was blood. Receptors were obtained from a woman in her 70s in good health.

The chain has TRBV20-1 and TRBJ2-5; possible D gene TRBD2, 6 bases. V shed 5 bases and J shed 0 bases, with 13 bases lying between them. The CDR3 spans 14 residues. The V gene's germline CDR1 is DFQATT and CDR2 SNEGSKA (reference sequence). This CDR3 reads CSAPIAEYQETQYF. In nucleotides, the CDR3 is TGCAGTGCTCCCATAGCGGAGTACCAAGAGACCCAGTACTTC.

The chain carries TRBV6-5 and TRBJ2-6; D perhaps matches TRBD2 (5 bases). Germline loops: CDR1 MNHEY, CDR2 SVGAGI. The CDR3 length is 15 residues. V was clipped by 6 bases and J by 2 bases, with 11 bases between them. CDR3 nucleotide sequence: TGTGCCAGCAGCCACGGGGTACCTGGGGCCAACGTCCTGACTTTC. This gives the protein CASSHGVPGANVLTF.

The CDR3 loop is CATSRDNSYEQYF. CDR3 DNA sequence: TGTGCCACCAGCAGAGATAATTCCTACGAGCAGTACTTC. The chain has TRBV15 and TRBJ2-7; D remains unclear. Germline values: CDR1 LNHNV, CDR2 YYDKDF (reference sequence). This CDR3 contains 13 residues. The V gene lost 0 bases and the J gene lost 1 base, with 4 bases spanning the gap.

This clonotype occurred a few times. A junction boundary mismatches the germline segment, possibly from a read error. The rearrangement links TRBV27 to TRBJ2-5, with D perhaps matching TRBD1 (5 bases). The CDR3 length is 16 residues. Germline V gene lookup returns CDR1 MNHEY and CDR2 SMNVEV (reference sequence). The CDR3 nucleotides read TGTGCCTGCAGTCCCTATTCGACAGAGACCGAAGAGACCCAGTACTTC. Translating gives CACSPYSTETEETQYF.

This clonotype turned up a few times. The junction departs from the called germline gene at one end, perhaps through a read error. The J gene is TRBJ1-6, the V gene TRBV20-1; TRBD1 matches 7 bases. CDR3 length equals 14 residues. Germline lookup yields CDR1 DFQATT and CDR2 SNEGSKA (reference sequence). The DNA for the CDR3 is TGCAGTGCTAAACAGGGGTCCCCTAATCCACCCCTCCACTTT. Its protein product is CSAKQGSPNPPLHF.

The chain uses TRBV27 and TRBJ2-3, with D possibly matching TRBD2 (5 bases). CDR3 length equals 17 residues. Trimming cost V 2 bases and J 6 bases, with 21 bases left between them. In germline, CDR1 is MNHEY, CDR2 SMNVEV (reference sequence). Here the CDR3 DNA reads TGTGCCAGCAGTTTACACCACGGGGTAGTAGATTTTGATACGCAGTATTTT. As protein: CASSLHHGVVDFDTQYF.

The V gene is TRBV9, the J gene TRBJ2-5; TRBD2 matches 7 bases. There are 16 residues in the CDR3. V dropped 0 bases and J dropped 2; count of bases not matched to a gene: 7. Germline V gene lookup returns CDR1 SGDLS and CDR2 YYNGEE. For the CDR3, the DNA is TGTGCCAGCAGCGTAGCTCCGGGACTAACACAAGAGACCCAGTACTTC. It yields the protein CASSVAPGLTQETQYF.

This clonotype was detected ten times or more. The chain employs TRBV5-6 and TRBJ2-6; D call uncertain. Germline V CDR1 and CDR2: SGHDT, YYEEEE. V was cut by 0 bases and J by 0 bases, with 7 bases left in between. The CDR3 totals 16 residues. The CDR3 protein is CASSLGPSSGANVLTF. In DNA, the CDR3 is TGTGCCAGCAGCTTGGGTCCCAGCTCTGGGGCCAACGTCCTGACTTTC.

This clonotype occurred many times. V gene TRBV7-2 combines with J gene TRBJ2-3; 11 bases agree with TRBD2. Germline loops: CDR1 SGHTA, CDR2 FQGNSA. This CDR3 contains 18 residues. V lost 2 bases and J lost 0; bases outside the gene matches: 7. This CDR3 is CASSLSSGGTPSTDTQYF. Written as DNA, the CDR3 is TGTGCCAGCAGCTTATCTAGCGGGGGGACCCCTAGCACAGATACGCAGTATTTT.

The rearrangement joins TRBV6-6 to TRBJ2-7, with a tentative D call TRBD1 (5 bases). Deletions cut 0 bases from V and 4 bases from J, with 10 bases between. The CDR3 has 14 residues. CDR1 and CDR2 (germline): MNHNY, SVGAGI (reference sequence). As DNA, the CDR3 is TGTGCCAGCAGTTACTCGCAGGGTCCGTACGAGCAGTACTTC. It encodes CASSYSQGPYEQYF.

The CDR3 protein is CASGLVGAGTQYF. The CDR3 DNA is TGCGCCAGTGGACTAGTTGGTGCTGGGACCCAGTACTTC. The chain couples TRBV5-1 to TRBJ2-5; TRBD2 aligns across 7 bases. This CDR3 is 13 amino acids long. Trimming cost V 8 bases and J 7 bases; bases outside gene matches: 11. Germline lookup yields CDR1 SGHRS and CDR2 YFSETQ. Full variable domain (rest looked up from reference TRBV5-1 and TRBJ2-5): KAGVTQTPRYLIKTRGQQVTLSCSPISGHRSVSWYQQTPGQGLQFLFEYFSETQRNKGNFPGRFSGRQFSNSRSEMNVSTLELGDSALYLCASGLVGAGTQYFGPGTRLLVL.

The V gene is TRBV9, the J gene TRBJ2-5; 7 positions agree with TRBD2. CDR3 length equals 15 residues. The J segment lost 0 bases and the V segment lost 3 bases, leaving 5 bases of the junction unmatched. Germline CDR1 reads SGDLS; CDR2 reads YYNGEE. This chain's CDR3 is CASSAGLQHQETQYF. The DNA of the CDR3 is TGTGCCAGCAGCGCGGGACTACAACACCAAGAGACCCAGTACTTC.

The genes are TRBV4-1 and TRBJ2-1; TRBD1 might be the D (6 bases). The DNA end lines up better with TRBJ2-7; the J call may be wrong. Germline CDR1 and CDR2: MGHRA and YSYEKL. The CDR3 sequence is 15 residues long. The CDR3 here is CASSHLDSLFGEQYF. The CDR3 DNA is TGCGCCAGCAGCCATTTGGACAGTTTGTTCGGCGAGCAGTACTTC.

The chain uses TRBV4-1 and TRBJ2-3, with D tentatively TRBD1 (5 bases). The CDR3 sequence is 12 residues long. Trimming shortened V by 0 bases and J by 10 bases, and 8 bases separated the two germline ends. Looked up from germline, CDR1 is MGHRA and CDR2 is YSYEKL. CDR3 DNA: TGCGCCAGCAGCCAAGACAGGGCATCGCAGTATTTT. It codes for CASSQDRASQYF.

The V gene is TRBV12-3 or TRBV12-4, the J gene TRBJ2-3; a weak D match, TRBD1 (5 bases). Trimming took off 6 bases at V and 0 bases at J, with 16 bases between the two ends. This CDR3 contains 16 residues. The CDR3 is CASSLRGPPSTDTQYF. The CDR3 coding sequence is TGTGCCAGCAGCTTAAGGGGCCCCCCTAGCACAGATACGCAGTATTTT.

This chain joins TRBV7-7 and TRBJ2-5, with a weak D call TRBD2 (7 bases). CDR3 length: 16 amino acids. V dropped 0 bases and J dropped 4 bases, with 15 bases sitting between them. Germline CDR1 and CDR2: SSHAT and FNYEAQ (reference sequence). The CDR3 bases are TGTGCCAGCAGCTTAGCGGGGGGGCCGGTCCCAGAGACCCAGTACTTC. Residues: CASSLAGGPVPETQYF.

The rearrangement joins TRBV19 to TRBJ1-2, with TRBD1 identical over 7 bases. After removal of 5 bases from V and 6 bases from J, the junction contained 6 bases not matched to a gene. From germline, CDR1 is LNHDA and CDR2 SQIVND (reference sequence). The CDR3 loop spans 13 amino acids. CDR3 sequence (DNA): TGTGCCAGTAGTCTCAGGGGGAGTGATGGCTACACCTTC. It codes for CASSLRGSDGYTF.

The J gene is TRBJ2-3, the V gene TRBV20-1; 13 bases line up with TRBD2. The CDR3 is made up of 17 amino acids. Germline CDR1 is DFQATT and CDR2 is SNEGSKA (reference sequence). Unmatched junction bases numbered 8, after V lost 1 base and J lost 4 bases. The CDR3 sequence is CSARVTSGGAMADTQYF. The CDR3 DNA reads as TGCAGTGCTAGAGTAACTAGCGGGGGGGCCATGGCAGATACGCAGTATTTT.

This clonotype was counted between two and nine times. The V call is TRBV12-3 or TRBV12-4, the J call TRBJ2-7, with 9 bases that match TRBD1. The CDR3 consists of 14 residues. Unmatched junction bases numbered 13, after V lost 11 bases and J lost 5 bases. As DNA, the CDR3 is TGTGCCTGTCAGTCCCGGGACAGGGACCACGAGCAGTACTTC. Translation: CACQSRDRDHEQYF.

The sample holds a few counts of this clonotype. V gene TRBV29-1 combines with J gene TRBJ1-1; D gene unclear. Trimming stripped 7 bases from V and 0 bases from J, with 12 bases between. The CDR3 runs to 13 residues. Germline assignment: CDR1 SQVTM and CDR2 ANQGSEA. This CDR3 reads CSAAATMNTEAFF. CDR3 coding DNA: TGCAGCGCCGCTGCTACCATGAACACTGAAGCTTTCTTT.

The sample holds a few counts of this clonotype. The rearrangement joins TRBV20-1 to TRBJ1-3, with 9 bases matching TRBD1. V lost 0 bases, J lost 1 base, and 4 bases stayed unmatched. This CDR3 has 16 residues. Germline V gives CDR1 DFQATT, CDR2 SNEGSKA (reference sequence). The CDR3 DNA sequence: TGCAGTGCTAGAGATCTGGGACAGGGATCTGGAAACACCATATATTTT. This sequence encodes CSARDLGQGSGNTIYF.

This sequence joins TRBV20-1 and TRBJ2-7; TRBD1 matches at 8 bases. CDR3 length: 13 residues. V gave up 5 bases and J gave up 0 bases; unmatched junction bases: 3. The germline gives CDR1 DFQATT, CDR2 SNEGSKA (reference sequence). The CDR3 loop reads CSAGTGRSYEQYF. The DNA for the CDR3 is TGCAGTGCTGGGACAGGACGCTCCTACGAGCAGTACTTC.

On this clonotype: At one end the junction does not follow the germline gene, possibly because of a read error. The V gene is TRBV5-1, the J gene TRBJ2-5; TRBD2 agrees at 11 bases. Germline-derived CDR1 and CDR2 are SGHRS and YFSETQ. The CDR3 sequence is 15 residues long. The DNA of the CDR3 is TGCGCCAGCGGCTTGTCTAGCGGGGGGATAGAGACCCAGTACTTC. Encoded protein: CASGLSSGGIETQYF. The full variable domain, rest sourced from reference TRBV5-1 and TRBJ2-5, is KAGVTQTPRYLIKTRGQQVTLSCSPISGHRSVSWYQQTPGQGLQFLFEYFSETQRNKGNFPGRFSGRQFSNSRSEMNVSTLELGDSALYLCASGLSSGGIETQYFGPGTRLLVL.